The sequence of this TCR beta chain was determined in a study of blood T cell repertoires in COVID-19. Study as a whole: COVID-19 samples, acute and convalescent, were from the United States, Italy and Spain. T cells, B-cell-depleted T cells, or PBMCs provided the cDNA or gDNA that served as material.

As handled by the study authors: Estimation of nucleated cell counts relied on the amplification of reference gene primers. Sequenced by immunoSEQ multiplex PCR; TCRdb stores in-frame clones only, minus some. Clone size and the V and J calls come from that table; the DNA yielded D and trimming. The data show about 380,000 clones, over 65% seen once. The CDR3 has 14 residues. Germline loops: CDR1 SGHDN, CDR2 FVKESK. With 0 bases removed from V and 5 bases from J, the gap between germline ends came to 10 bases. The clonotype was recovered from a human donor with acute or convalescent COVID-19. The donor label of this sample is uncertain. Sequencing used peripheral blood. The chain recombines TRBV14 with TRBJ1-1, with D tentatively TRBD1 (5 bases). The DNA for the CDR3 is TGTGCCAGCAGCCAAGATTGGGGGGGAACTGAAGCTTTCTTT. It codes for CASSQDWGGTEAFF.